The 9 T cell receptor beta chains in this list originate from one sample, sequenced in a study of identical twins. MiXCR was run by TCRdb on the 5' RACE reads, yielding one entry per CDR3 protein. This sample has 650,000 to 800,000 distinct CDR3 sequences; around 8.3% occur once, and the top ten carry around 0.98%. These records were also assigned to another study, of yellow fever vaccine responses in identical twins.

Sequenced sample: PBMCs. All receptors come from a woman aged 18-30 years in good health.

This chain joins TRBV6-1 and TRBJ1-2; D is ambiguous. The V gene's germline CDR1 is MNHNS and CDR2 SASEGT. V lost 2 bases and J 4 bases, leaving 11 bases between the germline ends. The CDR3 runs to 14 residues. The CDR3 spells CASSETGGLYGYTF. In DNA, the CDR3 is TGTGCCAGCAGTGAAACCGGAGGGCTCTATGGCTACACCTTC.

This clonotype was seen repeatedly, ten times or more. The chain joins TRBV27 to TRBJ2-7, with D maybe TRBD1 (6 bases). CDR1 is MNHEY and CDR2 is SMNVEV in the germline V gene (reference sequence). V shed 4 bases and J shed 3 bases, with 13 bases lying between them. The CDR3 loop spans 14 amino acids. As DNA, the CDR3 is TGTGCCAGCAGTTCCGGGACACAGATCTACGAGCAGTACTTC. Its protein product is CASSSGTQIYEQYF.

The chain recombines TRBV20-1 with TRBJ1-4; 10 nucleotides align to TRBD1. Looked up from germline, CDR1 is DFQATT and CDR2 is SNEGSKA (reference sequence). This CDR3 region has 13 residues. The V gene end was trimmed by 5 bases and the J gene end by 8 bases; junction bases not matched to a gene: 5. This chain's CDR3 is CSAGTGVEEKLFF. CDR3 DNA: TGCAGTGCTGGGACAGGGGTTGAGGAAAAACTGTTTTTT.

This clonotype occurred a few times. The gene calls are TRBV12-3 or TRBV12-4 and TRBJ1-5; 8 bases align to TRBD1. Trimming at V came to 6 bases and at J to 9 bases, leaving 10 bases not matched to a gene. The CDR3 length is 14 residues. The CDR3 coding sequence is TGTGCCAGCAGCGCAGGGGGCCGTCTTTGGCCCCAGCATTTT. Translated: CASSAGGRLWPQHF.

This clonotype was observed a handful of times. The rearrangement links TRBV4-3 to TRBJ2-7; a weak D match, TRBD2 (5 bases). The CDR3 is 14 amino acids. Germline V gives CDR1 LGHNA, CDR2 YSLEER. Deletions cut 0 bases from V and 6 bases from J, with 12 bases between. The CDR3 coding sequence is TGCGCCAGCAGCCAAGATTCGGCTAGCACCGAGCAGTACTTC. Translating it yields CASSQDSASTEQYF.

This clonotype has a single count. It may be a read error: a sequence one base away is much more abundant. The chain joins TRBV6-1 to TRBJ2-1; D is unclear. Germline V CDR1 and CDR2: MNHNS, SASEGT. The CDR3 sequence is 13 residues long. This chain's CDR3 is CPSTPRQWGEQFF. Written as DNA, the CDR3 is TGTCCCAGCACCCCGCGCCAGTGGGGTGAGCAGTTCTTC.

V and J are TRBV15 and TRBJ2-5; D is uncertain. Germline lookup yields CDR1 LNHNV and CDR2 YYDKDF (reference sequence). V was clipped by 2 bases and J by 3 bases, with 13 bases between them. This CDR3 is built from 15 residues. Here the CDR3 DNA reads TGTGCCACCAGCAGATCGGCTACAACAGAAGAGACCCAGTACTTC. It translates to CATSRSATTEETQYF.

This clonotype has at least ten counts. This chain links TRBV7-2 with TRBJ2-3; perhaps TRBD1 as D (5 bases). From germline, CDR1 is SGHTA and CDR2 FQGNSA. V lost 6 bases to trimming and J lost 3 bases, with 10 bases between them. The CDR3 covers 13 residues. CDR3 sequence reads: CASRPRQTDTQYF. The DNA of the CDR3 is TGTGCCAGCAGACCAAGACAGACAGATACGCAGTATTTT.

The CDR3 sequence: CASSWPGQGAYEQYF. In DNA, the CDR3 is TGTGCCAGCAGCTGGCCGGGACAGGGGGCCTACGAGCAGTACTTC. The V call is TRBV7-2, the J call TRBJ2-7; 11 bases map to TRBD1. Germline V gives CDR1 SGHTA, CDR2 FQGNSA. With 4 bases clipped from V and 2 bases from J, the junction kept 4 bases outside the gene matches. The CDR3 has 15 residues.